This T cell receptor beta chain originates from a study of T-cell reconstitution after alpha-beta-depleted transplantation in children. Overall study findings and caveats: Surviving recipient cells, namely T cells and thymic progenitors, were the source of high day-60 TCRbeta diversity in some patients. One year after transplant, T-cell counts and diversity came mostly from newly produced T cells. Several hundred expanded graft clones reportedly gave rise to the alpha-beta T cells present about two months after transplant.

This clonotype was recorded a few times. What it recognizes is unknown. Unique molecular identifiers were used to barcode this TCRbeta library. TCRdb reprocessed the PCR reads via MiXCR and lists one record per CDR3 protein. The profile shows approximately 9,400 distinct CDR3 sequences, under 20% of them singletons. The V gene lost 1 base and the J gene lost 3 bases, with 9 bases spanning the gap. This CDR3 is 14 amino acids long. Germline V CDR1 and CDR2: SGHVS, FNYEAQ. The clonotype was recovered from a girl less than two years old who had a stem cell transplant for combined immunodeficiency, so the T cells may come from the graft donor. The sample consisted of PBMCs, mostly from graft donor cells, taken 60 days after TCRalphabeta/CD19-depleted stem cell transplant. This chain links TRBV7-6 with TRBJ1-2; D remains ambiguous. The CDR3 region is CASSLDVSDYGYTF. The CDR3 nucleotides are TGTGCCAGCAGCTTAGATGTCAGTGACTATGGCTACACCTTC.